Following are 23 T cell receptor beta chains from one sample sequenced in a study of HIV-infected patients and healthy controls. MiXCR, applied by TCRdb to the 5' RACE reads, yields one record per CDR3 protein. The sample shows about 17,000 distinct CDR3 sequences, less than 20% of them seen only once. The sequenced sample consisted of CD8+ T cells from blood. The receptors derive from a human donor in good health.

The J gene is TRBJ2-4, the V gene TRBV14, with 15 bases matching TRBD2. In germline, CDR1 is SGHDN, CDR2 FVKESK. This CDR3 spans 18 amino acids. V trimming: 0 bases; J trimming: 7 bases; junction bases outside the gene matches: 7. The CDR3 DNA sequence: TGTGCCAGCAGCCAAGACTTCGGACTAGCGGGGGGGATGAACATTCAGTACTTC. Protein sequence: CASSQDFGLAGGMNIQYF. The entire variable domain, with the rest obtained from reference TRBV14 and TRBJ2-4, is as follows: EAGVTQFPSHSVIEKGQTVTLRCDPISGHDNLYWYRRVMGKEIKFLLHFVKESKQDESGMPNNRFLAERTGGTYSTLKVQPAELEDSGVYFCASSQDFGLAGGMNIQYFGAGTRLSVL.

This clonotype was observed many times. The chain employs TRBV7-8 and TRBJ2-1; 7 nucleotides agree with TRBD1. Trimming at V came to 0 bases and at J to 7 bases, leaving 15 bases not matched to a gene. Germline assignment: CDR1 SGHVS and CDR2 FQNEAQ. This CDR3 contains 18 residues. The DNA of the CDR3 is TGTGCCAGCAGCTTAGCTCCTCAAAGGGGACAGCTTCGGAATGAGCAGTTCTTC. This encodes CASSLAPQRGQLRNEQFF. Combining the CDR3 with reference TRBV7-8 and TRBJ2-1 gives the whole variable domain GAGVSQSPRYKVAKRGQDVALRCDPISGHVSLFWYQQALGQGPEFLTYFQNEAQLDKSGLPSDRFFAERPEGSVSTLKIQRTQQEDSAVYLCASSLAPQRGQLRNEQFFGPGTRLTVL.

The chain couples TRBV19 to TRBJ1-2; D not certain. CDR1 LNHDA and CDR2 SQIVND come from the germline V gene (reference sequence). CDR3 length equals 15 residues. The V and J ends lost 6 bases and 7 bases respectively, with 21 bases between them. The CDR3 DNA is TGTGCCAGTAGGGAACTGGCTCAGGAATCCGTTGGCTACACCTTC. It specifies CASRELAQESVGYTF.

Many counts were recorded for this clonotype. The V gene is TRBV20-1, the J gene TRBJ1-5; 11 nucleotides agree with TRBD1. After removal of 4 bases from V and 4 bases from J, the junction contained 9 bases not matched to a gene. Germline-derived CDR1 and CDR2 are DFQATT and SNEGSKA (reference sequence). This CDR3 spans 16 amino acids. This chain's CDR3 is CSATPLGQGDNQPQHF. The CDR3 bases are TGCAGTGCTACACCCCTGGGACAGGGGGATAATCAGCCCCAGCATTTT.

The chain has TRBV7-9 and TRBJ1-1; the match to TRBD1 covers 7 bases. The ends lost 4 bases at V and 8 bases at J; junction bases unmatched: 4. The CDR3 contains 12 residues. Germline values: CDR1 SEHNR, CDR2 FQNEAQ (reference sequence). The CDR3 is CASSSRDREAFF. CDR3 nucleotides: TGTGCCAGCAGCTCGAGGGACAGAGAAGCTTTCTTT.

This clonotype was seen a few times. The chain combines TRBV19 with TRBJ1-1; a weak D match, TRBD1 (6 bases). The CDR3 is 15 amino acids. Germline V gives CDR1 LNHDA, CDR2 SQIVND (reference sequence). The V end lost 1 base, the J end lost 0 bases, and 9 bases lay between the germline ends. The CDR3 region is CASSIGTVVNTEAFF. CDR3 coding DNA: TGTGCCAGTAGTATAGGGACAGTGGTGAACACTGAAGCTTTCTTT.

The CDR3 DNA reads as TGTGCCATCAGTGAGTCTGAGAAGGAGGCTTTCTTT. Translating it yields CAISESEKEAFF. The rearrangement joins TRBV10-3 to TRBJ1-1; D gene ambiguous. There are 12 residues in the CDR3. Per germline, CDR1 ENHRY and CDR2 SYGVKD. V was clipped by 0 bases and J by 11 bases, with 10 bases between them.

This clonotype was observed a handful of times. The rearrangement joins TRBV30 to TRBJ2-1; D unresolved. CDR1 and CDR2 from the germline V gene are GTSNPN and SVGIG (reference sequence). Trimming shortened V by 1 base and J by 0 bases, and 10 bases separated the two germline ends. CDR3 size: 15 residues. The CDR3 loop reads CAWSDKMSSYNEQFF. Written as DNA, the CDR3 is TGTGCCTGGAGTGACAAAATGAGCTCCTACAATGAGCAGTTCTTC. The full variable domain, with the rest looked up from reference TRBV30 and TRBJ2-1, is SQTIHQWPATLVQPVGSPLSLECTVEGTSNPNLYWYRQAAGRGLQLLFYSVGIGQISSEVPQNLSASRPQDRQFILSSKKLLLSDSGFYLCAWSDKMSSYNEQFFGPGTRLTVL.

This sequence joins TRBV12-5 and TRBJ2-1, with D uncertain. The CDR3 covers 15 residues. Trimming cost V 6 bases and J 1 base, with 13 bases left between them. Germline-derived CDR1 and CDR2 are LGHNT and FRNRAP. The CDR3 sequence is CASGAYHSSYNEQFF. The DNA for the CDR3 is TGTGCTAGTGGCGCCTATCATTCATCCTACAATGAGCAGTTCTTC.

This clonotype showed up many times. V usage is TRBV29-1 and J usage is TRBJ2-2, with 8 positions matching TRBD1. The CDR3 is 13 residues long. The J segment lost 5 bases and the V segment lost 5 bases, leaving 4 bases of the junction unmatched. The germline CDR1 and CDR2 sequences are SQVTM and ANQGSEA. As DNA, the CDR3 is TGCAGCGTTTCAGGGGGCACGACCGGGGAGCTGTTTTTT. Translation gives CSVSGGTTGELFF.

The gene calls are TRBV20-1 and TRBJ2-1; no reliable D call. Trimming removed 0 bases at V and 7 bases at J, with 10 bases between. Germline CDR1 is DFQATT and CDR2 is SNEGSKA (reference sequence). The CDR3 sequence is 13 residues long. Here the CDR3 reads CSARDETLNEQFF. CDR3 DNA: TGCAGTGCTAGAGATGAGACTTTGAATGAGCAGTTCTTC.

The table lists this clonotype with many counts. CDR3 region: CASSSWESRGLYGYTF. The CDR3 coding sequence is TGTGCCAGCAGCTCTTGGGAATCCAGGGGCCTTTATGGCTACACCTTC. The gene calls are TRBV5-5 and TRBJ1-2, with D perhaps matching TRBD1 (6 bases). Between the trimmed V and J ends, which lost 3 bases and 5 bases, there was a span of 20 bases. Germline CDR1 reads SGHKS; CDR2 reads YYEKEE (reference sequence). CDR3 length: 16 amino acids.

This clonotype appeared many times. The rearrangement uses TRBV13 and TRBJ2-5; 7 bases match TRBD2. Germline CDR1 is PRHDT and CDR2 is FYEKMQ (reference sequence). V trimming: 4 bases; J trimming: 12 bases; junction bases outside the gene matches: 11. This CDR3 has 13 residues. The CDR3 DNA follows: TGTGCCAGCAGCTCCCGGGACTCCCGGGGGGAGTACTTC. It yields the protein CASSSRDSRGEYF.

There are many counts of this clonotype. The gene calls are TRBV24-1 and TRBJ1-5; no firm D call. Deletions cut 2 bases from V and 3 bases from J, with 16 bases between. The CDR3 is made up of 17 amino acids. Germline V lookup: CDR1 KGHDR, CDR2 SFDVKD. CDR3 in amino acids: CATSDSMDGTYNQPQHF. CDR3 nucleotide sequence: TGTGCCACCAGTGATTCCATGGACGGCACTTACAATCAGCCCCAGCATTTT.

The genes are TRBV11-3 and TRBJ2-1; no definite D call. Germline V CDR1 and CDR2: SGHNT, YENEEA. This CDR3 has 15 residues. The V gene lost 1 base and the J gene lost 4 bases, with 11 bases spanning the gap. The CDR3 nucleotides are TGTGCCAGCAGCTTAGCCGCTACTGGTTACAATGAGCAGTTCTTC. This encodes CASSLAATGYNEQFF.

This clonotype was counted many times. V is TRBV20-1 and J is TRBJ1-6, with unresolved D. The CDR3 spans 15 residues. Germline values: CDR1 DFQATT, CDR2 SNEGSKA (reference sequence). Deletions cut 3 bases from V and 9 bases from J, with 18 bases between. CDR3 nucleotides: TGCAGTGCTAGTGACCGGACGGAAGGCTCTTCACCCCTCCACTTT. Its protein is CSASDRTEGSSPLHF.

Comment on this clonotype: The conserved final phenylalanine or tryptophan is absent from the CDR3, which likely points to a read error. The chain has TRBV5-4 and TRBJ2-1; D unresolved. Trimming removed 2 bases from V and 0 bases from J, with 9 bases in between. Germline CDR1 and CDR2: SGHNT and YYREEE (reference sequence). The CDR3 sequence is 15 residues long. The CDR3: CASSFWGFSYNEQFS. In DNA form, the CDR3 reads TGTGCCAGCAGCTTTTGGGGATTCTCCTACAATGAGCAGTTCTCC.

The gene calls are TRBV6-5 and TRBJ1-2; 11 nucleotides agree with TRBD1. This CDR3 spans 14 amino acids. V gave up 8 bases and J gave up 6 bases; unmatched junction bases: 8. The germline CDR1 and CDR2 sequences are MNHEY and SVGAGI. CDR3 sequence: CASSLRGQGDGYTF. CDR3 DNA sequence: TGTGCCAGCTCTTTAAGGGGACAGGGGGATGGCTACACCTTC.

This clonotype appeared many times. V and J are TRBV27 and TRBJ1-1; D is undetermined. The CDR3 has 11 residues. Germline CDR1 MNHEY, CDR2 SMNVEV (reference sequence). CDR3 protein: CGERRSTEAFF. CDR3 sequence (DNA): TGTGGGGAGAGGAGATCCACTGAAGCTTTCTTT.

The CDR3 protein is CASSLAWEGGNTEAFF. In DNA, the CDR3 is TGTGCCAGCAGCTTAGCTTGGGAGGGAGGGAACACTGAAGCTTTCTTT. The rearrangement links TRBV13 to TRBJ1-1; no clear D. This CDR3 is 16 amino acids long. V lost 1 base, J lost 1 base, and 13 bases lay in between. Per the germline V gene, CDR1 is PRHDT and CDR2 is FYEKMQ (reference sequence).

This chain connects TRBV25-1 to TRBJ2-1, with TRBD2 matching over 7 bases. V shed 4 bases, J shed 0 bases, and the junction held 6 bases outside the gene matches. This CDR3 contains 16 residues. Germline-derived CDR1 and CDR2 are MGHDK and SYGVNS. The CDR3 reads CASSGEAGSSYNEQFF. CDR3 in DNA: TGTGCCAGCAGTGGGGAAGCGGGAAGCTCCTACAATGAGCAGTTCTTC.

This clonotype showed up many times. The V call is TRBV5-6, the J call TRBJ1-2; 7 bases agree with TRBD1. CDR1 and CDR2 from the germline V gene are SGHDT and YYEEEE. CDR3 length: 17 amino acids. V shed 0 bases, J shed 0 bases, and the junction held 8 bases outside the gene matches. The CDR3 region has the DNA TGTGCCAGCAGCTTGGTACGGGACAGCTTTTCTAACTATGGCTACACCTTC. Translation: CASSLVRDSFSNYGYTF.

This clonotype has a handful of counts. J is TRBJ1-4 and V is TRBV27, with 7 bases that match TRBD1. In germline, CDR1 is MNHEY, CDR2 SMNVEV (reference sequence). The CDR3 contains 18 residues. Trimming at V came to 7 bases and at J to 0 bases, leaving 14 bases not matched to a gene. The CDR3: CASTYTGQPYATNEKLFF. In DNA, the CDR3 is TGTGCCAGCACTTACACGGGACAGCCGTATGCAACTAATGAAAAACTGTTTTTT.